The rows below give T cell receptor beta chains drawn from one sample of a study of OX40 agonist ivuxolimab in advanced cancers. Using immunoSEQ multiplex PCR, the repertoire was profiled, and TCRdb retains in-frame clones only, with some absent. The sample has about 71,000 clones, roughly nine tenths seen once. The sequencing here drew on CD4+ or CD8+ T cells sorted from blood, taken in a trial of the OX40 agonist ivuxolimab. The receptors shown here come from an adult with an advanced solid tumor such as melanoma, head and neck, liver or kidney cancer. Both conserved end residues are part of each CDR3. Fields, in order: J gene, clone size, D gene, V gene, CDR3 protein, CDR3 DNA. A D gene is named only where the DNA matches it firmly. For some rows the clone size is stated as once, few or many, or as a class when expanded; others skip it.

j_call: TRBJ1-1
clone_size: -
d_call: TRBD1
v_call: TRBV4-3
cdr3_aa: CASSVGTGAENTEAFF
cdr3_nt: TGCGCCAGCAGCGTCGGGACAGGGGCAGAGAACACTGAAGCTTTCTTT

j_call: TRBJ2-7
clone_size: -
d_call: -
v_call: TRBV7-8
cdr3_aa: CASSPTSGTESSYEQYF
cdr3_nt: TGTGCCAGCAGCCCTACTTCCGGGACGGAGAGCTCCTACGAGCAGTACTTC

j_call: TRBJ2-1
clone_size: once
d_call: TRBD2
v_call: TRBV19
cdr3_aa: CASSGLVEDNEQFF
cdr3_nt: TGTGCCAGTAGTGGACTAGTAGAGGACAATGAGCAGTTCTTC

j_call: TRBJ1-1
clone_size: once
d_call: -
v_call: TRBV6-6
cdr3_aa: CASSYAEFGTEAFF
cdr3_nt: TGTGCCAGCAGTTACGCGGAGTTCGGCACTGAAGCTTTCTTT

j_call: TRBJ2-2
clone_size: -
d_call: TRBD2
v_call: TRBV9
cdr3_aa: CASSGPGLAVNTGELFF
cdr3_nt: TGTGCCAGCAGCGGACCGGGACTAGCGGTGAACACCGGGGAGCTGTTTTTT

j_call: TRBJ2-7
clone_size: -
d_call: -
v_call: TRBV28
cdr3_aa: CASSFSPSYEQYF
cdr3_nt: TGTGCCAGCAGTTTTTCCCCCTCCTACGAGCAGTACTTC

j_call: TRBJ2-7
clone_size: -
d_call: TRBD1
v_call: TRBV27
cdr3_aa: CASSLRQGLFPYEQYF
cdr3_nt: TGTGCCAGCAGTTTACGACAGGGGTTGTTTCCGTACGAGCAGTACTTC

j_call: TRBJ2-3
clone_size: -
d_call: -
v_call: TRBV27
cdr3_aa: CASSFPTGSTDTQYF
cdr3_nt: TGTGCCAGCAGTTTCCCAACAGGAAGCACAGATACGCAGTATTTT

j_call: TRBJ2-4
clone_size: -
d_call: -
v_call: TRBV21-1
cdr3_aa: CASSKDGGGRRGEAWKNIQYF
cdr3_nt: TGTGCCAGCAGCAAAGATGGAGGCGGGAGACGAGGTGAGGCGTGGAAAAACATTCAGTACTTC

j_call: TRBJ1-1
clone_size: -
d_call: -
v_call: TRBV28
cdr3_aa: CASSLSVNTEAFF
cdr3_nt: TGTGCCAGCAGTTTGTCGGTGAACACTGAAGCTTTCTTT

j_call: TRBJ2-7
clone_size: -
d_call: -
v_call: TRBV7-2
cdr3_aa: CASSLSGVDEQYF
cdr3_nt: TGTGCCAGCAGCTTATCAGGGGTCGACGAGCAGTACTTC

j_call: TRBJ2-3
clone_size: -
d_call: -
v_call: TRBV14
cdr3_aa: CASSQGDLPGFTDTQYF
cdr3_nt: TGTGCCAGCAGCCAAGGGGATCTCCCTGGGTTCACAGATACGCAGTATTTT

j_call: TRBJ1-5
clone_size: once
d_call: -
v_call: TRBV28
cdr3_aa: CASSLYRENQPQHF
cdr3_nt: TGTGCCAGCAGTCTTTACAGGGAGAATCAGCCCCAGCATTTT

j_call: TRBJ2-1
clone_size: -
d_call: -
v_call: TRBV19
cdr3_aa: CASSIIGADEQFF
cdr3_nt: TGTGCCAGTAGTATTATAGGGGCCGATGAGCAGTTCTTC

j_call: TRBJ2-7
clone_size: -
d_call: TRBD2
v_call: TRBV7-8
cdr3_aa: CASSLDSGRTYEQYF
cdr3_nt: TGTGCCAGCAGCTTAGATAGCGGGCGAACCTACGAGCAGTACTTC

j_call: TRBJ2-2
clone_size: -
d_call: -
v_call: TRBV29-1
cdr3_aa: CSVGVGELFF
cdr3_nt: TGCAGCGTTGGGGTCGGGGAGCTGTTTTTT

j_call: TRBJ1-4
clone_size: -
d_call: TRBD1
v_call: TRBV11-1
cdr3_aa: CASSPDRGNEKLFF
cdr3_nt: TGTGCCAGCAGTCCGGACAGGGGGAATGAAAAACTGTTTTTT

j_call: TRBJ2-2
clone_size: -
d_call: TRBD2
v_call: TRBV9
cdr3_aa: CASSVDPAGANTGELFF
cdr3_nt: TGTGCCAGCAGCGTAGACCCAGCGGGGGCGAACACCGGGGAGCTGTTTTTT

j_call: TRBJ2-1
clone_size: -
d_call: -
v_call: TRBV4-3
cdr3_aa: CASSPYLGGEQFF
cdr3_nt: TGCGCCAGCAGCCCCTATTTGGGAGGCGAGCAGTTCTTC

j_call: TRBJ2-7
clone_size: -
d_call: -
v_call: TRBV7-9
cdr3_aa: CASSSLSGLNYEQYF
cdr3_nt: TGTGCCAGCAGCTCCCTTTCGGGCCTTAATTACGAGCAGTACTTC

j_call: TRBJ2-3
clone_size: -
d_call: TRBD1
v_call: TRBV27
cdr3_aa: CASSPVYGQGTRDTQYF
cdr3_nt: TGTGCCAGCAGTCCGGTATACGGACAGGGTACAAGAGATACGCAGTATTTT

j_call: TRBJ2-2
clone_size: -
d_call: -
v_call: TRBV4-3
cdr3_aa: CASSQVAGETFTGELFF
cdr3_nt: TGCGCCAGCAGCCAAGTTGCCGGAGAGACTTTCACCGGGGAGCTGTTTTTT

j_call: TRBJ1-1
clone_size: few
d_call: TRBD1
v_call: TRBV2
cdr3_aa: CAGQTGDTEAFF
cdr3_nt: TGTGCCGGCCAAACAGGGGACACTGAAGCTTTCTTT

j_call: TRBJ2-7
clone_size: -
d_call: TRBD1
v_call: TRBV6-5
cdr3_aa: CASSPTGGADEQYF
cdr3_nt: TGTGCCAGCAGCCCCACAGGGGGTGCCGACGAGCAGTACTTC

j_call: TRBJ1-4
clone_size: -
d_call: -
v_call: TRBV28
cdr3_aa: CASNVFGEKLFF
cdr3_nt: TGTGCCAGCAACGTTTTTGGTGAAAAACTGTTTTTT

j_call: TRBJ2-2
clone_size: -
d_call: -
v_call: TRBV7-2
cdr3_aa: CASSLMGVGTGELFF
cdr3_nt: TGTGCCAGCAGCTTAATGGGAGTAGGCACCGGGGAGCTGTTTTTT

j_call: TRBJ1-2
clone_size: -
d_call: -
v_call: TRBV4-3
cdr3_aa: CASSQDRATAEGYTF
cdr3_nt: TGCGCCAGCAGCCAAGATCGAGCGACGGCCGAGGGCTACACCTTC

j_call: TRBJ1-2
clone_size: -
d_call: -
v_call: TRBV13
cdr3_aa: CASSLDSGTGNYGYTF
cdr3_nt: TGCGCCAGCAGCTTAGATTCCGGGACGGGTAACTATGGCTACACCTTC

j_call: TRBJ1-5
clone_size: few
d_call: -
v_call: TRBV2
cdr3_aa: CASSGAWSEPQHF
cdr3_nt: TGTGCCAGCAGTGGCGCATGGAGTGAGCCCCAGCATTTT

j_call: TRBJ2-2
clone_size: -
d_call: -
v_call: TRBV28
cdr3_aa: CASSSEGSGNTGELFF
cdr3_nt: TGTGCCAGCAGTTCTGAGGGAAGCGGGAACACCGGGGAGCTGTTTTTT

j_call: TRBJ2-7
clone_size: -
d_call: TRBD1
v_call: TRBV27
cdr3_aa: CASSLSGQGFYEQYF
cdr3_nt: TGTGCCAGCAGTTTATCAGGACAGGGATTCTACGAGCAGTACTTC

j_call: TRBJ2-7
clone_size: once
d_call: -
v_call: TRBV7-6
cdr3_aa: CASSSQSLEQYF
cdr3_nt: TGTGCCAGCAGCTCCCAGTCCCTCGAGCAGTACTTC

j_call: TRBJ1-5
clone_size: -
d_call: -
v_call: TRBV11-2
cdr3_aa: CASAGAGTSNQPQHF
cdr3_nt: TGTGCCAGCGCTGGGGCAGGGACCAGCAATCAGCCCCAGCATTTT

j_call: TRBJ2-3
clone_size: -
d_call: -
v_call: TRBV28
cdr3_aa: CASSLLRTDRITSTDTQYF
cdr3_nt: TGTGCCAGCAGTTTATTAAGGACAGACAGAATAACTAGCACAGATACGCAGTATTTT

j_call: TRBJ1-5
clone_size: -
d_call: -
v_call: TRBV4-1
cdr3_aa: CASSPWDRGNQPQHF
cdr3_nt: TGCGCCAGCAGCCCCTGGGACCGAGGCAATCAGCCCCAGCATTTT

j_call: TRBJ2-7
clone_size: -
d_call: -
v_call: TRBV5-6
cdr3_aa: CASMDAVRYEQYF
cdr3_nt: TGTGCCAGCATGGACGCTGTGAGGTACGAGCAGTACTTC

j_call: TRBJ2-3
clone_size: once
d_call: -
v_call: TRBV19
cdr3_aa: CASSIVHPGSTDTQYF
cdr3_nt: TGTGCCAGTAGTATTGTACACCCCGGTAGCACAGATACGCAGTATTTT

j_call: TRBJ1-1
clone_size: -
d_call: TRBD1
v_call: TRBV9
cdr3_aa: CASSPHRGKETEAFF
cdr3_nt: TGTGCCAGCAGCCCACACAGGGGAAAGGAAACTGAAGCTTTCTTT

j_call: TRBJ2-2
clone_size: -
d_call: -
v_call: TRBV7-9
cdr3_aa: CATLRGGAYTGELFF
cdr3_nt: TGTGCCACCCTAAGGGGGGGGGCCTACACCGGGGAGCTGTTTTTT

j_call: TRBJ2-7
clone_size: -
d_call: TRBD2
v_call: TRBV4-3
cdr3_aa: CASSQDWGEGHYEQYF
cdr3_nt: TGCGCCAGCAGCCAAGATTGGGGGGAGGGCCATTACGAGCAGTACTTC

j_call: TRBJ1-4
clone_size: -
d_call: -
v_call: TRBV7-9
cdr3_aa: CASSSVYVANEKLFF
cdr3_nt: TGTGCCAGCAGCTCCGTGTATGTGGCTAATGAAAAACTGTTTTTT

j_call: TRBJ1-1
clone_size: once
d_call: -
v_call: TRBV7-9
cdr3_aa: CASHHSRGYTEAFF
cdr3_nt: TGTGCCAGCCACCACTCGAGGGGGTACACTGAAGCTTTCTTT